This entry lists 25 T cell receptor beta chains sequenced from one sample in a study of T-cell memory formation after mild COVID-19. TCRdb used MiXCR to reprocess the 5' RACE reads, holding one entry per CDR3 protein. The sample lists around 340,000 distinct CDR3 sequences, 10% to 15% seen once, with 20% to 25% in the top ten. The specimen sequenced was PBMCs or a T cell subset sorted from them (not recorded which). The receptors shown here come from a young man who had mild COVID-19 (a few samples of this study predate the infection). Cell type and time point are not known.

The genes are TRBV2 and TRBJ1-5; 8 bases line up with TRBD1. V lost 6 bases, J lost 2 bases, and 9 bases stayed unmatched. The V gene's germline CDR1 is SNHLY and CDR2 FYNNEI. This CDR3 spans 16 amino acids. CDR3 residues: CASRRTGREGNQPQHF. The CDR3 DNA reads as TGTGCCAGCAGGAGGACAGGGCGAGAGGGCAATCAGCCCCAGCATTTT.

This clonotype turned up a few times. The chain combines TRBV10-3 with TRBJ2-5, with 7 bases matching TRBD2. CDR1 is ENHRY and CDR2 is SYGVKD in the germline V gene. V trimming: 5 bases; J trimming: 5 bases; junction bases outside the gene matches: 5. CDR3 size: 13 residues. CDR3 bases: TGTGCCATCAGTACAACTAGCGTGGAGACCCAGTACTTC. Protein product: CAISTTSVETQYF.

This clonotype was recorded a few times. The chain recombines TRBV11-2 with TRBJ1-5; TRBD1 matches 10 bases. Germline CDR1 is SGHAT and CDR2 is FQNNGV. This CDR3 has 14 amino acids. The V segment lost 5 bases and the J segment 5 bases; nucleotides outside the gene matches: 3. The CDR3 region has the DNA TGTGCCAGCAGCCCCGGGACAGGGGATCAGCCCCAGCATTTT. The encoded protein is CASSPGTGDQPQHF. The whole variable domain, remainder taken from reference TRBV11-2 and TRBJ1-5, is EAGVAQSPRYKIIEKRQSVAFWCNPISGHATLYWYQQILGQGPKLLIQFQNNGVVDDSQLPKDRFSAERLKGVDSTLKIQPAKLEDSAVYLCASSPGTGDQPQHFGDGTRLSIL.

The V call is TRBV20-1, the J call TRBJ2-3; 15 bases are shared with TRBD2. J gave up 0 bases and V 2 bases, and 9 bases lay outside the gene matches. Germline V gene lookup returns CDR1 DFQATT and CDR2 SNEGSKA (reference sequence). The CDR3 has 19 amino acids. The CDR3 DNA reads TGCAGTGCTAGACTTGGGACTAGCGGGGGGATCTGGAGCACAGATACGCAGTATTTT. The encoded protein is CSARLGTSGGIWSTDTQYF.

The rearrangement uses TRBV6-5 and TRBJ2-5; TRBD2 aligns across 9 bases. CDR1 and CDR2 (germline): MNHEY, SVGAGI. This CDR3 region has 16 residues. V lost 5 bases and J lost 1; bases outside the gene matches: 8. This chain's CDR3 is CASSTPRRGGQETQYF. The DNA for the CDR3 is TGTGCCAGCAGTACCCCCAGGCGGGGGGGCCAAGAGACCCAGTACTTC.

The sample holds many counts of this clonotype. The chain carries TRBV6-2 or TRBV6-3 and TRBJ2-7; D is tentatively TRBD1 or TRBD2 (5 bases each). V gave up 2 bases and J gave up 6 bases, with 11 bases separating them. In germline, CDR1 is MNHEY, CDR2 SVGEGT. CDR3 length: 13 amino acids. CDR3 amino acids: CASSYGGRAEQYV. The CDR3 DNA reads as TGTGCCAGCAGTTACGGGGGTCGGGCCGAGCAGTACGTC.

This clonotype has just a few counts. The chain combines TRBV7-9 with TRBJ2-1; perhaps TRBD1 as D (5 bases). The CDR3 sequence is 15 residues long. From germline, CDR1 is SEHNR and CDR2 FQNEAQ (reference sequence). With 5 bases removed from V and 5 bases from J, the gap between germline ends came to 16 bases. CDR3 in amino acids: CASSVKGAEHNEQFF. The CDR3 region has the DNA TGTGCCAGCAGCGTGAAAGGGGCAGAACACAATGAGCAGTTCTTC.

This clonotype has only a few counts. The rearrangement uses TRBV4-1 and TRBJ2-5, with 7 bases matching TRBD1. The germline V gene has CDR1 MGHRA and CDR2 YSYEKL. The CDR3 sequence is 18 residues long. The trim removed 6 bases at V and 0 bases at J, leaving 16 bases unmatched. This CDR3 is CASSLDPGQRKNQETQYF. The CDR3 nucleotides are TGCGCCAGCAGTCTCGATCCGGGACAGAGAAAAAACCAAGAGACCCAGTACTTC.

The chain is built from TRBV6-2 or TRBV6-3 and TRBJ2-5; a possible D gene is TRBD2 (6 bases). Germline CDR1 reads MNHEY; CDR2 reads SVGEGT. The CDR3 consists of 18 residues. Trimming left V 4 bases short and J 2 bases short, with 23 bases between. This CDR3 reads CASSWRRSAGNVQETQYF. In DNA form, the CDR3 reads TGTGCCAGCAGTTGGAGGAGGTCGGCGGGGAACGTACAAGAGACCCAGTACTTC.

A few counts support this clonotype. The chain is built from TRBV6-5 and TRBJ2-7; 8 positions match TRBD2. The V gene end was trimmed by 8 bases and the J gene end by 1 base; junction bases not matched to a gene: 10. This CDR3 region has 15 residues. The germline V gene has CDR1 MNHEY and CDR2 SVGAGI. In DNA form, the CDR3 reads TGTGCCAGCCGTTCGGTGAGCGGGGGATCCTACGAGCAGTACTTC. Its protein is CASRSVSGGSYEQYF.

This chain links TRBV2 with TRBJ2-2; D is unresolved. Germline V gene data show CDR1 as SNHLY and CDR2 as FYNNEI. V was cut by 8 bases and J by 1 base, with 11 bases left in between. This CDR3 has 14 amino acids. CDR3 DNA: TGTGCCAGCGCAAACTGGAGGAACACCGGGGAGCTGTTTTTT. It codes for CASANWRNTGELFF.

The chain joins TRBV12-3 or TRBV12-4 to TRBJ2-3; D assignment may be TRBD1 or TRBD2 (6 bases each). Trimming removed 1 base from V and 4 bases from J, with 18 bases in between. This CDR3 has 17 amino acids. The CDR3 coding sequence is TGTGCCAGCAGTTTAGAAACCCCATCCGGGGGCTCAGATACGCAGTATTTT. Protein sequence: CASSLETPSGGSDTQYF.

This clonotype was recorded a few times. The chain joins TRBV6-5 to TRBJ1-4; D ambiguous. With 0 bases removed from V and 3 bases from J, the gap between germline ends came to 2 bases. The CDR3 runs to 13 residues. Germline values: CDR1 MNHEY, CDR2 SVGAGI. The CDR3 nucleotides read TGTGCCAGCAGTTACTCGCCTAATGAAAAACTGTTTTTT. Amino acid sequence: CASSYSPNEKLFF.

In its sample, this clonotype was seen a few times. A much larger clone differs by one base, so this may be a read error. CDR3 DNA: TGTGCCAGCAGCCCCTACGAGCAGTACTTC. Translation gives CASSPYEQYF. V is TRBV21-1 and J is TRBJ2-7. TRBV21-1 is a pseudogene. This CDR3 contains 10 residues.

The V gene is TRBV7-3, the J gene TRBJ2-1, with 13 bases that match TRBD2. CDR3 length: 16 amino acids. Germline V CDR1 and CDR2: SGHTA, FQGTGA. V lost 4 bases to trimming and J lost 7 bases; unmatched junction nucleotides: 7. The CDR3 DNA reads TGTGCCAGCAGCTCCTCCGGGACTAGCGGGGTTAATGAGCAGTTCTTC. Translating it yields CASSSSGTSGVNEQFF. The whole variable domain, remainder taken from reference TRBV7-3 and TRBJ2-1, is GAGVSQTPSNKVTEKGKYVELRCDPISGHTALYWYRQSLGQGPEFLIYFQGTGAADDSGLPNDRFFAVRPEGSVSTLKIQRTERGDSAVYLCASSSSGTSGVNEQFFGPGTRLTVL.

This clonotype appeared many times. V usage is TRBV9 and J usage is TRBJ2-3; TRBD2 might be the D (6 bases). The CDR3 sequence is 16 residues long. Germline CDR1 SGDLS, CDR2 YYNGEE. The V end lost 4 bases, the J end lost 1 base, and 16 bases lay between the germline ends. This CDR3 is CASSPRRRGGTDTQYF. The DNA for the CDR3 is TGTGCCAGCAGCCCCCGGAGGCGGGGCGGCACAGATACGCAGTATTTT.

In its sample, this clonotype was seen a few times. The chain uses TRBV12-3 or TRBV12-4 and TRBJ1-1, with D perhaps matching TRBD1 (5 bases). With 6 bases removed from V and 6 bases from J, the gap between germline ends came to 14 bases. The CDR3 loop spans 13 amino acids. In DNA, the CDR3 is TGTGCCAGCAGCAAATTGCCGGGGGCTGAAGCTTTCTTT. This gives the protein CASSKLPGAEAFF.

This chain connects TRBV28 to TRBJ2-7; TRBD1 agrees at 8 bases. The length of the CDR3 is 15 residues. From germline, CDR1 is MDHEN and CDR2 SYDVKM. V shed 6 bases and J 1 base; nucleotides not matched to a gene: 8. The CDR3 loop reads CASREQGARSYEQYV. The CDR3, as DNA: TGTGCCAGCAGGGAGCAGGGGGCTCGTTCCTACGAGCAGTACGTC.

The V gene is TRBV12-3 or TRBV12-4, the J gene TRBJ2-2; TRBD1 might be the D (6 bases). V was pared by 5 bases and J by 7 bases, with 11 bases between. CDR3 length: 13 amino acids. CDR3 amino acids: CASSLQGLGELFF. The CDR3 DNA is TGTGCCAGCAGTCTCCAGGGGCTCGGGGAGCTGTTTTTT.

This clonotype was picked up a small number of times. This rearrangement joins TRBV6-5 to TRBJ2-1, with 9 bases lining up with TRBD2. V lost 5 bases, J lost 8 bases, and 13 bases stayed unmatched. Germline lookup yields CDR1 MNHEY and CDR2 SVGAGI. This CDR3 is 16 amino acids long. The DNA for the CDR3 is TGTGCCAGCAGTATTAGCGGGGGCAGTGGTTCGGATGAGCAGTTCTTC. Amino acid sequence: CASSISGGSGSDEQFF.

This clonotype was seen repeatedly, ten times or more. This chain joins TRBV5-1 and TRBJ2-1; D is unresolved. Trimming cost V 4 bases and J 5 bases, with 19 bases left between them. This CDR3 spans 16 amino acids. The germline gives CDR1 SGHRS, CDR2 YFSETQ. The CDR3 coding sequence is TGCGCCAGCAGCACCAGATCCGGTGGGGATAACAATGAGCAGTTCTTC. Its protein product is CASSTRSGGDNNEQFF.

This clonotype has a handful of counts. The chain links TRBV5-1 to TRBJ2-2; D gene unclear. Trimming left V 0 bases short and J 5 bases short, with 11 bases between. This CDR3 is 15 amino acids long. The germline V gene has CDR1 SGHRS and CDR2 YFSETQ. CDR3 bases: TGCGCCAGCAGCTTGGGCACCGCGGAAACCGGGGAGCTGTTTTTT. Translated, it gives CASSLGTAETGELFF.

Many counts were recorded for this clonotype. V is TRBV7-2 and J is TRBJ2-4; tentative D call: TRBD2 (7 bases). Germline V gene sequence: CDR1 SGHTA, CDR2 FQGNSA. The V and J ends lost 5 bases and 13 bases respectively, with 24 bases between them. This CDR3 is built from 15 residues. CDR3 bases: TGTGCCAGCAGCCCAGCGGCGGGGGCGTCGAATTCCCAGTACTTC. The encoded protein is CASSPAAGASNSQYF.

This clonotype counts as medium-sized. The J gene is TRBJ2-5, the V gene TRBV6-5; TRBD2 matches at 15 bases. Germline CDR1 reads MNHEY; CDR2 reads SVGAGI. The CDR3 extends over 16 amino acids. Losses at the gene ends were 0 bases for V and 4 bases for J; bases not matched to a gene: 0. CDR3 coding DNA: TGTGCCAGCAGTTACTCGGGACTAGCGGGGGGAGAGACCCAGTACTTC. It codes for CASSYSGLAGGETQYF.

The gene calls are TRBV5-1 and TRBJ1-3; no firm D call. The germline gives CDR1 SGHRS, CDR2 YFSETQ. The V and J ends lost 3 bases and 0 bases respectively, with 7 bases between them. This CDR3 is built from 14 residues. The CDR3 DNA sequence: TGCGCCAGCAGCTACGAGTTCTCTGGAAACACCATATATTTT. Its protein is CASSYEFSGNTIYF.